The 4 T cell receptor beta chains given below trace back to one sample, sequenced in a study of cytomegalovirus exposure and HLA in healthy donors. PCR used 60 Vbeta primers and 13 Jbeta primers. Profiled with immunoSEQ multiplex PCR; TCRdb holds only in-frame clones, not every one. In total, the table holds over 100,000 clones. Sequencing input: PBMCs. Source of these receptors: a man aged 25 to 45 in good health and CMV-seronegative.

In regard to this clone: Germline is not matched at one junction end, which may reflect a read error. The chain links TRBV20-1 to TRBJ2-4; possible D gene TRBD1, 5 bases. The CDR3 is made up of 11 amino acids. CDR1 DFQATT and CDR2 SNEGSKA come from the germline V gene (reference sequence). CDR3 sequence: CSARDEKRQTF. The CDR3 region has the DNA TGCAGTGCTAGAGATGAAAAGAGACAGACTTTC.

The rearrangement uses TRBV7-2 and TRBJ2-5, with D possibly TRBD2 on 7 matching bases. This CDR3 spans 15 amino acids. Looked up from germline, CDR1 is SGHTA and CDR2 is FQGNSA. V gave up 0 bases and J gave up 2 bases, with 10 bases separating them. DNA for the CDR3: TGTGCCAGCAGCTTAGCAGGGGGAGGGCAAGAGACCCAGTACTTC. It specifies CASSLAGGGQETQYF.

V and J are TRBV15 and TRBJ1-2; no definite D call. Germline CDR1 LNHNV, CDR2 YYDKDF (reference sequence). With 2 bases removed from V and 6 bases from J, the gap between germline ends came to 13 bases. CDR3 size: 14 residues. This CDR3 is CATSRNREADGYTF. CDR3 bases: TGTGCCACCAGCAGAAATCGGGAAGCAGATGGCTACACCTTC.

V gene TRBV5-4 combines with J gene TRBJ2-1; D uncertain. CDR3 length: 11 amino acids. Germline CDR1 is SGHNT and CDR2 is YYREEE (reference sequence). V was clipped by 3 bases and J by 5 bases, with 3 bases between them. CDR3 coding DNA: TGTGCCAGCAGCTCTGACAATGAGCAGTTCTTC. Protein sequence: CASSSDNEQFF.